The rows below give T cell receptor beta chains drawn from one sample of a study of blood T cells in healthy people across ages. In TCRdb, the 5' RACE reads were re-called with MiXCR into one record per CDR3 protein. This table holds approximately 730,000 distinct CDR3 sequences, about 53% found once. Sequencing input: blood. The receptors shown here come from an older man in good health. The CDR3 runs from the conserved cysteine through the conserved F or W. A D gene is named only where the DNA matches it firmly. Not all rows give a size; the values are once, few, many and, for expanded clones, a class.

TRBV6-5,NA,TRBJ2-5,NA,CASQRTEQETQYF,TGTGCCAGCCAACGGACAGAGCAAGAGACCCAGTACTTC
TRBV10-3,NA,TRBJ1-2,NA,CAISEGLGGNYGYTF,TGTGCCATCAGTGAGGGACTAGGGGGTAACTATGGCTACACCTTC
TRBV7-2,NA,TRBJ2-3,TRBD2,CASSLASGSRYAYF,TGTGCCAGCAGCTTAGCTAGCGGGAGCAGATACGCGTATTTT
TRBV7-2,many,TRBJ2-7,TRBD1,CASSLGETGDKYF,TGTGCCAGCAGCTTAGGGGAGACAGGGGATAAGTACTTC
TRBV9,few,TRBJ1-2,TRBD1,CASSAQGAVFGYTF,TGTGCCAGCAGCGCACAGGGGGCCGTTTTTGGCTACACCTTC
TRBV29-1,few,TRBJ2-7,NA,CSVKDSSYEQYF,TGCAGCGTCAAGGACAGCTCCTACGAGCAGTACTTC
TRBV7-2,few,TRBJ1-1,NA,CASSLVHSTEAFF,TGTGCCAGCAGCTTAGTGCATAGTACTGAAGCTTTCTTT
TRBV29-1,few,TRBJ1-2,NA,CSGIRRGVYTF,TGCAGCGGAATCAGGAGGGGGGTCTACACCTTC
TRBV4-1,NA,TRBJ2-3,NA,CASSPGRAVPRDAYF,TGCGCCAGCAGCCCGGGACGAGCGGTCCCCAGAGACGCGTATTTT
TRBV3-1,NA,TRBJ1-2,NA,CASSQARDGHTF,TGTGCCAGCAGCCAAGCTAGGGACGGCCACACCTTC
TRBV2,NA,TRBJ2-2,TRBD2,CASISGRLTGELFF,TGTGCCAGCATTAGCGGGAGGCTGACCGGGGAGCTGTTTTTT
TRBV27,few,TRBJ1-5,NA,CASSVRGNQPQHF,TGTGCCAGCAGTGTACGGGGCAATCAGCCCCAGCATTTT
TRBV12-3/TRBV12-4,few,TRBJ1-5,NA,CASSLRAGTQPQHF,TGTGCCAGCAGTTTAAGGGCAGGGACGCAGCCCCAGCATTTT
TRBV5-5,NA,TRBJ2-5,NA,CASSRTTMETQYF,TGTGCCAGCAGCCGGACAACCATGGAGACCCAGTACTTC
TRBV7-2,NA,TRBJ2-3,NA,CASSRLLGGRTDTQYF,TGTGCCAGCAGCCGATTACTAGGGGGACGCACAGATACGCAGTATTTT
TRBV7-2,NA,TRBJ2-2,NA,CASSRTTNTGELFF,TGTGCCAGCAGCCGGACCACTAACACCGGGGAGCTGTTTTTT
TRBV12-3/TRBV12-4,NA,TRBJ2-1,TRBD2,CAGGTSGYNEQFF,TGTGCCGGCGGGACTAGCGGATACAATGAGCAGTTCTTC
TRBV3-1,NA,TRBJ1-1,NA,CASSGRDTEAFF,TGTGCCAGCAGCGGCAGGGACACTGAGGCTTTCTTT
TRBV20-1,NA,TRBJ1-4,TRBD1,CSARGQAINEKLFF,TGCAGTGCTAGGGGACAGGCAATTAATGAAAAACTGTTTTTT
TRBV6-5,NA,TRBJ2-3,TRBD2,CASSYGAGGTDTQYF,TGTGCCAGCAGTTACGGGGCGGGGGGCACAGATACGCAGTATTTT
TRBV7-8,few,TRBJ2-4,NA,CASSTKGYPAAAKNIQYF,TGTGCCAGCAGCACAAAAGGGTATCCTGCTGCGGCCAAAAACATTCAGTACTTC
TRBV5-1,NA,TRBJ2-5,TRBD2,CASSPGTSGSNEQYF,TGTGCCAGCAGTCCAGGGACTAGCGGGAGCAATGAGCAGTACTTC
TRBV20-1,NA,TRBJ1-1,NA,CSAYRSKTEAFF,TGCAGTGCTTACAGGAGCAAGACTGAAGCTTTCTTT
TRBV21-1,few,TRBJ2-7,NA,CASSKGPSGRAVYEQYF,TGTGCCAGCAGCAAAGGCCCAAGCGGGAGGGCCGTCTACGAGCAGTACTTC
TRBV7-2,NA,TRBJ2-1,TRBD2,CASSFESGGRASSYNEQFF,TGTGCCAGCAGCTTCGAATCTGGCGGGAGGGCAAGCTCCTACAATGAGCAGTTCTTC
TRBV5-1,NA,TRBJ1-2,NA,CASSLVGTLDGYTF,TGCGCCAGCAGCTTGGTGGGGACACTTGATGGCTACACCTTC
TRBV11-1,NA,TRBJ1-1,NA,CASSLAAGLNTEAFF,TGTGCCAGCAGCTTAGCAGCAGGCCTGAACACTGAAGCTTTCTTT
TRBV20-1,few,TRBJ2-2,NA,CSAPDRRTGELFF,TGCAGTGCTCCCGACAGGCGCACCGGGGAGCTGTTTTTT
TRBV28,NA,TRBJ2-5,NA,CASCSAARTTQYF,TGTGCCAGCTGTAGCGCAGCCAGGACGACCCAGTACTTC
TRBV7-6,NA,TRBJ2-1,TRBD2,CASSLSSGRANIGEQFF,TGTGCCAGCAGCTTAAGTAGCGGGAGGGCCAATATAGGTGAGCAGTTCTTC
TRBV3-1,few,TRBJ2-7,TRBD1,CASSQDLGQSSYEQYF,TGTGCCAGCAGCCAAGATTTGGGACAGTCCTCCTACGAGCAGTACTTC
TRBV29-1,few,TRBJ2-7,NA,CSVEEGEQYF,TGCAGCGTTGAAGAGGGAGAGCAGTACTTC
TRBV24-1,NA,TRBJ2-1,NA,CATSDHAGTLRSYNEQFF,TGTGCCACCAGTGATCATGCCGGGACTCTCCGATCCTACAATGAGCAGTTCTTC
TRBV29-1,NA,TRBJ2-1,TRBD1,CSVEANRGNEQFF,TGCAGCGTTGAAGCGAACAGGGGCAATGAGCAGTTCTTC